Below, 17 T cell receptor beta chains from the same sample are listed, as sequenced in a study of regulatory T cells in long-lasting Graves disease. This sample's time point: persistent/refractory GD, antithyroid drugs over 5 years with positive TRAb. The TCR library was made from RNA extracted from PBMCs. Through Arm-PCR of CDR3 regions and iRepertoire HTBI primers, TCR beta libraries were built. TCRdb re-called the multiplex PCR reads through MiXCR, storing one row per CDR3 protein. The sample carries 300,000 to 500,000 distinct CDR3 sequences, roughly 20% recorded once. Specimen: peripheral blood mononuclear cells (PBMCs), collected when the disease was refractory, from a patient treated with antithyroid drugs. These receptors were obtained from a female donor with Graves disease.

This clonotype was observed at least ten times. CDR3 in amino acids: CASSLLLSPNTGELFF. The CDR3 nucleotides read TGTGCCAGCAGCTTGTTATTATCGCCGAACACCGGGGAGCTGTTTTTT. The chain uses TRBV7-8 and TRBJ2-2, with D hard to call. The CDR3 covers 16 residues. From germline, CDR1 is SGHVS and CDR2 FQNEAQ. Trimming stripped 3 bases from V and 0 bases from J, with 11 bases between.

On this clonotype itself: A read error may explain this, as a much larger clone is one base away. V is TRBV2 and J is TRBJ1-1; the D gene is possibly TRBD1 (5 bases). The CDR3 contains 13 residues. The germline V gene encodes CDR1 SNHLY and CDR2 FYNNEI. This CDR3 reads CAGSSGGVTEAFF. Here the CDR3 DNA reads TGTGCCGGCAGTAGCGGGGGGGTCACTGAAGCTTTCTTT.

This clonotype has ten or more counts. The rearrangement joins TRBV6-5 to TRBJ2-2; 8 bases are a match to TRBD1. After removal of 0 bases from V and 5 bases from J, the junction contained 8 bases not matched to a gene. Germline CDR1 reads MNHEY; CDR2 reads SVGAGI. CDR3 length equals 17 residues. The CDR3 spells CASSYSLGQGPTGELFF. CDR3 in DNA: TGTGCCAGCAGTTACTCCTTAGGACAGGGTCCAACCGGGGAGCTGTTTTTT.

This clonotype was seen only a few times. The genes are TRBV19 and TRBJ2-7; D perhaps matches TRBD1 (6 bases). This CDR3 comprises 14 residues. Germline-derived CDR1 and CDR2 are LNHDA and SQIVND (reference sequence). With 3 bases removed from V and 1 base from J, the gap between germline ends came to 10 bases. The CDR3 region has the DNA TGTGCCAGTAGTATTAAGGGGGTATCCTACGAGCAGTACTTC. This sequence encodes CASSIKGVSYEQYF.

This clonotype was seen a few times. The chain links TRBV5-1 to TRBJ1-3; D not certain. The CDR3 runs to 14 residues. Germline lookup yields CDR1 SGHRS and CDR2 YFSETQ. Trimming shortened V by 5 bases and J by 0 bases, and 9 bases separated the two germline ends. DNA for the CDR3: TGCGCCAGCAGAGAGGGTTCCTCTGGAAACACCATATATTTT. It translates to CASREGSSGNTIYF.

The rearrangement links TRBV18 to TRBJ2-5; 12 positions agree with TRBD2. The DNA matches TRBJ2-7 better at its end, which makes the J call doubtful. CDR3 length equals 17 residues. Per the germline V gene, CDR1 is KGHSH and CDR2 is LQKENI. CDR3 nucleotides: TGTGCCAGCTCAGCCGGGACTAGCGGGTCCTACTCCTACGAGCAGTACTTC. Its translation: CASSAGTSGSYSYEQYF.

This clonotype was counted between two and nine times. In DNA form, the CDR3 reads TGCGCCAGCAGCCTGGGACTAGTCTACAATGAGCAGTTCTTC. It is translated as CASSLGLVYNEQFF. The chain couples TRBV5-1 to TRBJ2-1; 8 bases match TRBD2. The CDR3 is 14 residues long. CDR1 and CDR2 (germline): SGHRS, YFSETQ. V shed 4 bases and J 3 bases; nucleotides not matched to a gene: 3.

Turning to this clonotype: One base away lies a much larger clone, so this may be a sequencing read error. V and J are TRBV28 and TRBJ1-5; 8 positions match TRBD1. V dropped 8 bases and J dropped 6; count of bases not matched to a gene: 12. The CDR3 totals 15 residues. Germline CDR1 reads MDHEN; CDR2 reads SYDVKM. Here the CDR3 reads CASGSPGGAGQPQHF. CDR3 sequence (DNA): TGTGCCAGCGGTTCGCCAGGGGGCGCAGGTCAGCCCCAGCATTTT.

This clonotype turned up a few times. The chain links TRBV7-2 to TRBJ2-7; 8 nucleotides align to TRBD1. The CDR3 length is 15 residues. Germline trimming cut 4 bases from V and 3 bases from J; bases unmatched to any gene: 8. Germline-derived CDR1 and CDR2 are SGHTA and FQGNSA. The CDR3 loop is CASSYRQGAFYEQYF. In nucleotides, the CDR3 is TGTGCCAGCAGCTACAGGCAGGGGGCTTTCTACGAGCAGTACTTC. Looking up the rest from reference TRBV7-2 and TRBJ2-7 gives the full variable domain: GAGVSQSPSNKVTEKGKDVELRCDPISGHTALYWYRQSLGQGLEFLIYFQGNSAPDKSGLPSDRFSAERTGGSVSTLTIQRTQQEDSAVYLCASSYRQGAFYEQYFGPGTRLTVT.

The V gene is TRBV30, the J gene TRBJ2-7; 10 bases fit TRBD1. Germline assignment: CDR1 GTSNPN and CDR2 SVGIG (reference sequence). With V trimmed by 1 base and J by 2 bases, 8 bases remained unmatched. The CDR3 totals 16 residues. The chain's CDR3 is CAWSDPGQGNPYEQYF. The CDR3 DNA is TGTGCCTGGAGTGACCCGGGACAGGGGAACCCCTACGAGCAGTACTTC.

The V call is TRBV6-1, the J call TRBJ2-7; 7 bases agree with TRBD1. The CDR3 consists of 14 residues. Losses at the gene ends were 6 bases for V and 6 bases for J; bases not matched to a gene: 11. Germline-derived CDR1 and CDR2 are MNHNS and SASEGT. The CDR3, as DNA: TGTGCCAGCAGGGGGGAGCCCGACAGGGCCGAGCAGTACTTC. Translation: CASRGEPDRAEQYF.

This clonotype was picked up a small number of times. This chain uses TRBV12-3 or TRBV12-4 with TRBJ2-1; D may match TRBD1 or TRBD2 (5 bases each). The CDR3 is 14 amino acids. Trimming shortened V by 6 bases and J by 9 bases, and 18 bases separated the two germline ends. The CDR3 loop reads CASRLVGVNTEQFF. CDR3 sequence (DNA): TGTGCCAGCAGACTAGTAGGGGTCAATACTGAGCAGTTCTTC.

The V gene is TRBV3-1, the J gene TRBJ2-7; D is unclear. This CDR3 is built from 13 residues. Germline values: CDR1 LGHDT, CDR2 YNNKEL (reference sequence). V lost 1 base to trimming and J lost 2 bases, with 6 bases between them. The CDR3 DNA follows: TGTGCCAGCAGCCAAGGTTGGACCTACGAGCAGTACTTC. Translating it yields CASSQGWTYEQYF.

A remark on this clonotype: One junction end disagrees with the germline gene, perhaps due to a read error. The genes are TRBV9 and TRBJ1-1; D uncertain. The CDR3 covers 14 residues. Germline V gene sequence: CDR1 SGDLS, CDR2 YYNGEE. In DNA form, the CDR3 reads TGTGCCAGCAGCGTAGTGAGAGGAAACACTAAAGCTTTCTTT. It encodes CASSVVRGNTKAFF.

This chain uses TRBV20-1 with TRBJ2-1; D gene ambiguous. Trimming cost V 3 bases and J 10 bases, with 13 bases left between them. The CDR3 consists of 12 residues. CDR1 is DFQATT and CDR2 is SNEGSKA in the germline V gene (reference sequence). CDR3: CSASPTTYEQFF. For the CDR3, the DNA is TGCAGTGCTAGTCCTACCACCTACGAGCAGTTCTTC.

The J gene is TRBJ2-2, the V gene TRBV2; weak D call: TRBD2 (6 bases). The V end lost 7 bases, the J end lost 0 bases, and 15 bases lay between the germline ends. The CDR3 contains 16 residues. In germline, CDR1 is SNHLY, CDR2 FYNNEI. CDR3 sequence (DNA): TGTGCCAGCATGCGGGACCAGGGTCCGAACACCGGGGAGCTGTTTTTT. Its translation: CASMRDQGPNTGELFF.

There are a few counts of this clonotype. The rearrangement links TRBV29-1 to TRBJ2-7; D gene uncertain. Germline V gene data show CDR1 as SQVTM and CDR2 as ANQGSEA. This CDR3 has 11 amino acids. V shed 6 bases and J shed 2 bases, with 8 bases lying between them. CDR3 in amino acids: CSVGLAYEQYF. Written as DNA, the CDR3 is TGCAGCGTCGGGTTAGCCTACGAGCAGTACTTC.